This T cell receptor beta chain was observed in a study of T cell responses to AZD1222 COVID-19 vaccine. Study-level points and caveats: White British people made up most donors, females outnumbered males, and clonal diversity was possibly underestimated. Across spike, vaccine-associated CD4 TCRs were found, dominant at 160-218 and 743-854. It was only a handful of AZD1222 recipients who were seropositive at baseline. Increased Spike-specific TCR breadth and depth were observed after two AZD1222 doses.

Unmatched junction bases numbered 7, after V lost 7 bases and J lost 0 bases. The germline gives CDR1 MDHEN, CDR2 SYDVKM. This CDR3 has 16 amino acids. To note about this clone: What it binds is unknown.

Clones were read by immunoSEQ multiplex PCR, and TCRdb kept only the in-frame ones, dropping some. The sample consists of about 180,000 clones, around 88% of them appearing once. This TCR came from an adult in good health. The rearrangement joins TRBV28 to TRBJ2-7; TRBD2 matches at 12 bases. The sample consisted of peripheral blood, taken on day 0 of AZD1222 vaccination. The CDR3 DNA reads as TGTGCCAGCACCGCTAGCGGGAGGGTTGGCTCCTACGAGCAGTACTTC. It translates to CASTASGRVGSYEQYF.